The clone carrying this T cell receptor beta chain was recorded at least ten times. Its antigen is unknown. The sample belongs to a study of CD8 T cells in ankylosing spondylitis. Regarding the study as a whole: Ankylosing spondylitis blood appeared to carry a characteristic TCR beta motif of several highly homologous variants. With a CD8+ phenotype, disease-linked clones were relatively rare in peripheral blood. In ankylosing spondylitis patients, matched synovial fluid reportedly showed significant enrichment of disease-linked clones.

The germline CDR1 and CDR2 sequences are SGDLS and YYNGEE. The ends lost 1 base at V and 9 bases at J; junction bases unmatched: 10. The CDR3 contains 15 residues. By quantitative 5'-RACE with molecular barcodes, the TCR beta libraries were made. TCRdb re-derived calls from the 5' RACE reads in MiXCR, one entry per CDR3 protein. The table has about 15,000 distinct CDR3 sequences, 2.8% seen once; the top ten hold just under 9%. The TCR originated in a male donor with ankylosing spondylitis or in good health (not recorded which). Specimen: blood, either unsorted or a sorted T cell fraction (not recorded which). This sequence joins TRBV9 and TRBJ2-1, with TRBD1 matching 7 bases. CDR3 protein: CASSVTGQETGEQFF. DNA of the CDR3: TGTGCCAGCAGCGTAACAGGACAGGAGACTGGTGAGCAGTTCTTC.